Below, one TCR beta chain is given with its context. Enrolled during active infection, Seattle patients were then followed longitudinally. CDR3 length: 13 residues. Germline CDR1 MRHNA, CDR2 SNTAGT. V was clipped by 4 bases and J by 8 bases, with 12 bases between them. This sample stems from a study of blood T cell repertoires in COVID-19. Study as a whole: COVID-19 samples collected from the United States, Italy and Spain covered acute and convalescent phases. Nucleic acid was either cDNA or gDNA, and it came from T cells, B-cell-depleted T cells, or PBMCs.

Under the authors' procedure: Reference gene primer amplification gave nucleated cell count estimates. Sequencing used immunoSEQ multiplex PCR; TCRdb keeps in-frame clones, though not all of them. V and J calls and clone size come straight from that table; D and trimming were deduced from the DNA. The sample comprises some 150,000 clones, roughly nine tenths of which are singletons, and approximately 11% rests with the top ten. The chain employs TRBV6-4 and TRBJ2-1; D is ambiguous. The source is a woman aged 60 to 75 with COVID-19, enrolled during active disease. The material sequenced was peripheral blood. DNA for the CDR3: TGTGCCAGCAGTGGCCTGGCCGGGTATGAGCAGTTCTTC. The encoded protein is CASSGLAGYEQFF.